This TCR beta chain derives from a study of TIL therapy for anti-PD-1-resistant metastatic lung cancer. At the level of the study: Progressing patients received lymphodepletion, expanded TIL infusion and IL-2. Median tumor mutation burden was 1.5 mutations per megabase.

Time point of the sample: pre-treatment sample, taken before nivolumab and TIL therapy. This was the immunoSEQ v3 assay. Clones were sequenced by immunoSEQ multiplex PCR, and TCRdb holds only the in-frame ones, with some missing. The sample lists 25,000 to 40,000 clones; 60% to 80% were seen once. Germline V gene lookup returns CDR1 SGHRS and CDR2 YFSETQ. The CDR3 has 12 residues. The receptor was isolated from a woman aged 25-85 years with non-small cell lung cancer. The rearrangement joins TRBV5-1 to TRBJ2-5; D remains ambiguous. TRBJ2-7 matches the DNA end more closely, so the J call is doubtful. The sequenced sample was blood, obtained at baseline. The CDR3: CASSGYSYEQYF. CDR3 DNA: TGCGCCAGCAGCGGCTACTCCTACGAGCAGTACTTC.